Below, one TCR beta chain is given with its context. Its antigen is unidentified. The sample contains more than one DNA sequence encoding this CDR3. CD45RA+ naive and CD45RA-negative memory subsets were separated from CD4+ cells. The sample is drawn from a study of shared clonotypes between healthy human individuals. Study-wide findings and caveats: Rarefaction demonstrated incomplete sorted-subset sequencing despite large depth.

J gave up 3 bases and V 6 bases, and 6 bases lay outside the gene matches. CDR1 KGHSH and CDR2 LQKENI come from the germline V gene. The CDR3 extends over 15 amino acids. In the source study's methods: ImmunoSEQ output held junction-only sequences without quality scores, so filtering differed. TCRdb keeps only in-frame clones here, not all; method: immunoSEQ multiplex PCR. That table supplies the V and J calls and clone size; D and trimming were determined from the DNA. The profile covers 2 million to 2.5 million clones, with more than 85% appearing a single time and more than 0.35% taken by the ten largest.

The sequence was obtained from a young man in good health. Some clones in this sample may be carry-over from other donors' samples. The chain couples TRBV18 to TRBJ2-7; 12 bases align to TRBD2. The sample was naive CD4+ T cells from PBMCs. Specified subset: CD45RA+ positively selected. CDR3 residues: CASSPGTSGRYEQYF. DNA for the CDR3: TGTGCCAGCTCCCCTGGGACTAGCGGGCGCTACGAGCAGTACTTC. The whole variable domain, filled in from reference TRBV18 and TRBJ2-7, reads NAGVMQNPRHLVRRRGQEARLRCSPMKGHSHVYWYRQLPEEGLKFMVYLQKENIIDESGMPKERFSAEFPKEGPSILRIQQVVRGDSAAYFCASSPGTSGRYEQYFGPGTRLTVT.